This entry lists 23 T cell receptor beta chains sequenced from one sample in a study of shared clonotypes between healthy human individuals. This table comes from immunoSEQ multiplex PCR, and its TCRdb copy is limited to in-frame clones, with some not included. The data contain about 1.1 million clones, 60% to 80% of them singletons. Sample: memory CD4+ T cells from PBMCs. Subset meaning: CD45RA-negative fraction. These receptors were collected from a young man in good health. Some clones in this sample may be carry-over from other donors' samples.

V usage is TRBV7-3 and J usage is TRBJ2-3; the match to TRBD2 covers 8 bases. V lost 4 bases, J lost 5 bases, and 8 bases stayed unmatched. The CDR3 extends over 15 amino acids. Per the germline V gene, CDR1 is SGHTA and CDR2 is FQGTGA. This chain's CDR3 is CASSSGAGDGDTQYF. The CDR3 DNA sequence: TGTGCCAGCAGCTCAGGAGCGGGAGACGGAGATACGCAGTATTTT.

The chain recombines TRBV29-1 with TRBJ1-4; TRBD1 matches 8 bases. This CDR3 has 14 residues. With V trimmed by 6 bases and J by 7 bases, 10 bases remained unmatched. CDR1 is SQVTM, CDR2 ANQGSEA, per germline. CDR3 nucleotides: TGCAGCGTCCTCCATGACAGGGGTAGTGAAAAACTGTTTTTT. This gives the protein CSVLHDRGSEKLFF.

The chain employs TRBV9 and TRBJ2-3; D remains unclear. CDR3 length equals 15 residues. The germline V gene encodes CDR1 SGDLS and CDR2 YYNGEE. V lost 2 bases and J 2 bases, leaving 12 bases between the germline ends. The CDR3 DNA reads TGTGCCAGCAGCGTTGGGATAGCACCCACAGATACGCAGTATTTT. Translation gives CASSVGIAPTDTQYF.

The chain joins TRBV6-1 to TRBJ2-7; perhaps TRBD2 as D (6 bases). This CDR3 is 11 amino acids long. V lost 3 bases, J lost 12 bases, and 12 bases lay in between. Looked up from germline, CDR1 is MNHNS and CDR2 is SASEGT. For the CDR3, the DNA is TGTGCCAGCAGTGATCCCCGGGGAGGGTACTTC. This gives the protein CASSDPRGGYF.

The chain carries TRBV5-6 and TRBJ2-3, with 7 positions matching TRBD2. This CDR3 is built from 15 residues. The V and J ends lost 7 bases and 2 bases, in that order; junction bases with no gene match: 10. CDR1 is SGHDT and CDR2 is YYEEEE in the germline V gene. The CDR3 loop reads CASGSSGSYTDTQYF. CDR3 coding DNA: TGTGCCAGCGGATCTAGCGGTTCATACACAGATACGCAGTATTTT.

The chain carries TRBV9 and TRBJ1-1; D gene ambiguous. The CDR3 has 15 amino acids. CDR1 and CDR2 (germline): SGDLS, YYNGEE. The ends were cut back, 0 bases at V and 8 bases at J, with 17 bases in the middle. The CDR3 sequence is CASSVGYESGREAFF. The CDR3 DNA follows: TGTGCCAGCAGCGTAGGATACGAGAGTGGCAGAGAAGCTTTCTTT.

The genes are TRBV28 and TRBJ2-7; D possibly corresponds to TRBD2 (6 bases). Trimming cost V 6 bases and J 0 bases, with 15 bases left between them. The CDR3 is 15 amino acids. Germline CDR1 MDHEN, CDR2 SYDVKM. The CDR3 DNA follows: TGTGCCAGCAGCCCGGGAGCGTTCCTCTCCTACGAGCAGTACTTC. Translated: CASSPGAFLSYEQYF.

This clone occurred many times. This chain joins TRBV4-2 and TRBJ2-3; 13 bases agree with TRBD2. The CDR3 is made up of 17 amino acids. The V gene end was trimmed by 1 base and the J gene end by 3 bases; junction bases not matched to a gene: 4. CDR1 is LGHNA and CDR2 is YNFKEQ in the germline V gene. The DNA of the CDR3 is TGTGCCAGCAGCCAAGGAGGGACTAGCGGGACTACAGATACGCAGTATTTT. Translated, it gives CASSQGGTSGTTDTQYF.

A word on this clone: This sequence may be a read error, since a much larger clone differs from it by one base. The chain recombines TRBV2 with TRBJ1-2; 8 positions match TRBD1. Germline CDR1 reads SNHLY; CDR2 reads FYNNEI. The CDR3 loop spans 12 amino acids. After removal of 6 bases from V and 7 bases from J, the junction contained 4 bases not matched to a gene. The CDR3 sequence: CASSRTGGGYTF. The CDR3 nucleotides read TGTGCCAGCAGCCGCACAGGGGGTGGCTACACCTTC. The entire variable domain, with the rest obtained from reference TRBV2 and TRBJ1-2, is as follows: EPEVTQTPSHQVTQMGQEVILRCVPISNHLYFYWYRQILGQKVEFLVSFYNNEISEKSEIFDDQFSVERPDGSNFTLKIRSTKLEDSAMYFCASSRTGGGYTFGSGTRLTVV.

The chain employs TRBV5-1 and TRBJ2-5; the D gene is possibly TRBD2 (6 bases). In germline, CDR1 is SGHRS, CDR2 YFSETQ. The CDR3 is made up of 14 amino acids. V gave up 2 bases and J gave up 1 base, with 9 bases separating them. CDR3 in amino acids: CASSFLATQETQYF. CDR3 nucleotides: TGCGCCAGCAGCTTCCTAGCGACCCAAGAGACCCAGTACTTC.

The chain uses TRBV5-1 and TRBJ1-1; D gene ambiguous. Trimming removed 0 bases at V and 6 bases at J, with 12 bases between. CDR1 is SGHRS, CDR2 YFSETQ, per germline. The CDR3 runs 14 residues. CDR3 amino acids: CASSLGNEGSEAFF. CDR3 DNA sequence: TGCGCCAGCAGCTTGGGAAACGAGGGCTCTGAAGCTTTCTTT. The whole variable domain, filled in from reference TRBV5-1 and TRBJ1-1, reads KAGVTQTPRYLIKTRGQQVTLSCSPISGHRSVSWYQQTPGQGLQFLFEYFSETQRNKGNFPGRFSGRQFSNSRSEMNVSTLELGDSALYLCASSLGNEGSEAFFGQGTRLTVV.

The chain employs TRBV6-5 and TRBJ1-2, with D possibly TRBD1 on 6 matching bases. Germline-derived CDR1 and CDR2 are MNHEY and SVGAGI. Trimming pared 2 bases from V and 6 bases from J, leaving 13 bases between. The CDR3 runs 14 residues. The CDR3 reads CASSYDRPPNGYTF. The CDR3 DNA sequence: TGTGCCAGCAGTTACGACAGGCCCCCCAATGGCTACACCTTC.

V gene TRBV6-5 combines with J gene TRBJ2-7; D gene uncertain. The CDR3 has 14 residues. CDR1 and CDR2 from the germline V gene are MNHEY and SVGAGI. The V gene lost 4 bases and the J gene lost 5 bases, with 15 bases spanning the gap. CDR3 bases: TGTGCCAGCAGTTCCTTAAGGGCAAGGGACGAGCAGTACTTC. The encoded protein is CASSSLRARDEQYF.

In this sample, this clone turned up once. V is TRBV7-2 and J is TRBJ2-7; D is perhaps TRBD1 (6 bases). Trimming cost V 5 bases and J 7 bases, with 15 bases left between them. The CDR3 loop spans 13 amino acids. Germline-derived CDR1 and CDR2 are SGHTA and FQGNSA. The DNA for the CDR3 is TGTGCCAGCAGCCCCTACAGGGCCAGGGAGCAGTACTTC. This encodes CASSPYRAREQYF.

This chain links TRBV7-3 with TRBJ1-5, with D possibly being TRBD1 (6 bases). Germline V lookup: CDR1 SGHTA, CDR2 FQGTGA. The CDR3 is made up of 13 amino acids. V dropped 5 bases and J dropped 4 bases, with 9 bases sitting between them. The CDR3 nucleotides read TGTGCCAGCAGCATGGGGGCAAATCAGCCCCAGCATTTT. This gives the protein CASSMGANQPQHF.

This chain's CDR3 is CASGEGQGRNEQYF. CDR3 bases: TGCGCCAGCGGCGAAGGACAGGGGAGGAACGAGCAGTACTTC. The V call is TRBV10-2, the J call TRBJ2-7, with TRBD1 identical over 9 bases. Germline V gives CDR1 WSHSY, CDR2 SAAADI. With V trimmed by 8 bases and J by 5 bases, 10 bases remained unmatched. The CDR3 covers 14 residues.

V gene TRBV9 combines with J gene TRBJ1-2; 9 bases line up with TRBD1. This CDR3 comprises 17 residues. Looked up from germline, CDR1 is SGDLS and CDR2 is YYNGEE. Trimming took 4 bases from V and 6 from J; bases not matched to a gene: 16. The CDR3 DNA sequence: TGTGCCAGCAGCTCTCGATTAACGGGACAGGGAGACAATGGCTACACCTTC. Translating it yields CASSSRLTGQGDNGYTF.

The chain links TRBV7-3 to TRBJ2-3; 7 bases align to TRBD1. The germline V gene has CDR1 SGHTA and CDR2 FQGTGA. V gave up 3 bases and J gave up 1 base; unmatched junction bases: 1. The CDR3 loop spans 14 amino acids. CDR3 protein: CASSLGTGTDTQYF. The CDR3 coding sequence is TGTGCCAGCAGCTTGGGGACAGGCACAGATACGCAGTATTTT. Variable domain in full (rest from reference TRBV7-3 and TRBJ2-3): GAGVSQTPSNKVTEKGKYVELRCDPISGHTALYWYRQSLGQGPEFLIYFQGTGAADDSGLPNDRFFAVRPEGSVSTLKIQRTERGDSAVYLCASSLGTGTDTQYFGPGTRLTVL.

This chain connects TRBV18 to TRBJ2-7; no definite D call. Trimming removed 5 bases from V and 7 bases from J, with 15 bases in between. Germline lookup yields CDR1 KGHSH and CDR2 LQKENI. The CDR3 length is 13 residues. The CDR3 sequence: CASSTAGLGEQYF. The CDR3 DNA reads as TGTGCCAGCTCAACGGCTGGTCTAGGGGAGCAGTACTTC.

The rearrangement uses TRBV5-1 and TRBJ2-1, with 10 bases lining up with TRBD1. This CDR3 is built from 16 residues. The germline V gene has CDR1 SGHRS and CDR2 YFSETQ. J lost 4 bases, V lost 4 bases, and 8 bases had no gene match. CDR3 in DNA: TGCGCCAGCAGCACCCGACAGGGGGCCGCATACAATGAGCAGTTCTTC. It translates to CASSTRQGAAYNEQFF.

V is TRBV2 and J is TRBJ1-2; D call uncertain. Germline-derived CDR1 and CDR2 are SNHLY and FYNNEI. Trimming stripped 8 bases from V and 3 bases from J, with 16 bases between. The CDR3 consists of 14 residues. The CDR3 sequence: CASGGEGIYYGYTF. CDR3 in DNA: TGTGCCAGCGGCGGGGAAGGGATTTACTATGGCTACACCTTC.

This chain joins TRBV19 and TRBJ1-5, with TRBD1 matching 11 bases. Germline V gene lookup returns CDR1 LNHDA and CDR2 SQIVND (reference sequence). The CDR3 is made up of 15 amino acids. V was clipped by 5 bases and J by 4 bases; unmatched bases: 4. DNA for the CDR3: TGTGCCAGTAGTCCCGGGACAGGGGGTAATCAGCCCCAGCATTTT. Amino acids: CASSPGTGGNQPQHF.

The gene calls are TRBV5-1 and TRBJ2-6; D could derive from TRBD1 or TRBD2 (5 bases each). V was cut by 6 bases and J by 0 bases, with 10 bases left in between. Per germline, CDR1 SGHRS and CDR2 YFSETQ. The CDR3 is 15 amino acids. The CDR3 sequence is CASTGTVSGANVLTF. The DNA for the CDR3 is TGCGCCAGCACCGGGACCGTCTCTGGGGCCAACGTCCTGACTTTC.